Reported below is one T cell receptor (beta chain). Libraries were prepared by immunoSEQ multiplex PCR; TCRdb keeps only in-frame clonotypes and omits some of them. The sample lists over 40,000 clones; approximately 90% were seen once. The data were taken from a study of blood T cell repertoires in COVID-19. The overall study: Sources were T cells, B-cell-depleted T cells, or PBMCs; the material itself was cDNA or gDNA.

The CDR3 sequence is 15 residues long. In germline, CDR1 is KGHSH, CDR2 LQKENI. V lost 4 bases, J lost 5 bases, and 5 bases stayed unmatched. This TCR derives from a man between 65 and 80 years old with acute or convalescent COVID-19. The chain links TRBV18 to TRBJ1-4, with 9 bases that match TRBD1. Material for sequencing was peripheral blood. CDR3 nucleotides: TGTGCCAGCTCACGTCCCGGGACAGGGAATGAAAAACTGTTTTTT. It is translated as CASSRPGTGNEKLFF.